This is a list of T cell receptor beta chains from one sample in a study of blood T cell repertoires in COVID-19. Assay used: immunoSEQ multiplex PCR; TCRdb lists only in-frame clones, some missing. The table records more than 250,000 clones, about 90% of them present only once. Input material: peripheral blood. These receptors were obtained from a man younger than 35 who had recovered from COVID-19. Both conserved end residues are part of each CDR3. The order of the fields is clone size, V gene, D gene, CDR3 length, J gene, CDR3 DNA, CDR3 protein. A D gene is named only where the DNA matches it firmly. Rows give clone size only sometimes, using once, few, many, or a class for an expanded clone.

-	TRBV5-1	-	13	TRBJ2-3	TGCGCCAGCAGCTTGAGAGACACAGATACGCAGTATTTT	CASSLRDTDTQYF
-	TRBV7-8	TRBD1	15	TRBJ2-7	TGTGCCAGCAGCTTCCGAAGGACAGGGTCTTACGAGCAGTACTTC	CASSFRRTGSYEQYF
-	TRBV25-1	-	15	TRBJ2-2	TGTGCCAGCAGTGGCGGTACCGGGGTGACCGGGGAGCTGTTTTTT	CASSGGTGVTGELFF
once	TRBV6-5	-	12	TRBJ2-7	TGTGCCAGCAGTTTGAAGAGCTACGAGCAGTACTTC	CASSLKSYEQYF
few	TRBV11-2	-	16	TRBJ2-2	TGTGCCAGCAGCCTCCTGAGGGACTCCCACACCGGGGAGCTGTTTTTT	CASSLLRDSHTGELFF
-	TRBV4-2	-	18	TRBJ1-4	TGTGCCAGCAGCCAAGTAGCGATCAAGGACAGATTGAATGAAAAACTGTTTTTT	CASSQVAIKDRLNEKLFF
-	TRBV29-1	-	12	TRBJ2-1	TGCAGCGTTGTCCGGGGGTACAATGAGCAGTTCTTC	CSVVRGYNEQFF
-	TRBV12-5	-	12	TRBJ2-1	TGTGCTAGTGGTCCTGGAGCGGGTGAGCAGTTCTTC	CASGPGAGEQFF
-	TRBV5-4	-	14	TRBJ2-2	TGTGCCAGCAGCGGGGGGACCGAGGCCGGGGAGCTGTTTTTT	CASSGGTEAGELFF
once	TRBV6-5	TRBD1	14	TRBJ1-2	TGTGCCAGCAGTCTGGGACAGCAGAACTATGGCTACACCTTC	CASSLGQQNYGYTF
-	TRBV6-5	TRBD2	13	TRBJ2-1	TGTGCCAGCAGTCTAGCGGGAGGGAATGAGCAGTTCTTC	CASSLAGGNEQFF
-	TRBV7-9	-	12	TRBJ2-2	TGTGCCAGAATCGGGAACACCGGGGAGCTGTTTTTT	CARIGNTGELFF
-	TRBV6-5	TRBD1	14	TRBJ2-7	TGTGCCAGCAGTTACAGACAGGGAGCCTACGAGCAGTACTTC	CASSYRQGAYEQYF
-	TRBV5-1	TRBD1	17	TRBJ1-1	TGCGCCAGCAGCTTGGAGGCAGGGGGCGCGGCGAACACTGAAGCTTTCTTT	CASSLEAGGAANTEAFF
-	TRBV7-9	TRBD1	15	TRBJ1-1	TGTGCCAGCAGCCGCGGACAGGGCGTGGGCACTGAAGCTTTCTTT	CASSRGQGVGTEAFF
-	TRBV13	TRBD1	14	TRBJ1-4	TGTGCCAGCGGCTGGGGACAGCAGAATGAAAAACTGTTTTTT	CASGWGQQNEKLFF
-	TRBV6-5	-	15	TRBJ1-3	TGTGCCAGCAGCCGACAGGCGCTGACTGGAAACACCATATATTTT	CASSRQALTGNTIYF
-	TRBV5-4	-	13	TRBJ2-5	TGTGCCAGCAGCTTGAACAAGCAAGAGACCCAGTACTTC	CASSLNKQETQYF
-	TRBV7-4	-	10	TRBJ1-1	TGTGCCCTCGGGGGGTTGGAAGCTTTCTTT	CALGGLEAFF
few	TRBV6-1	TRBD1	16	TRBJ1-1	TGTGCCAGCAGTGAGGACAGGGTGGGGGATGACACTGAAGCTTTCTTT	CASSEDRVGDDTEAFF
-	TRBV7-8	TRBD2	15	TRBJ2-2	TGTGCCAGCAGCTCAGCGGGAGGAGGCACCGGGGAGCTGTTTTTT	CASSSAGGGTGELFF
-	TRBV3-1/TRBV3-2	-	13	TRBJ2-3	TGTGCCAGCAGCCAAGAAATACTATTCAAGCAGTATTTT	CASSQEILFKQYF